Listed below are T cell receptor beta chains from one sample, sequenced in a study of T cells in Graves' hyperthyroidism and ophthalmopathy. TCRdb recomputed calls from the multiplex PCR reads with MiXCR, one row per CDR3 protein. The sample has 550,000 to 800,000 distinct CDR3 sequences, 15% to 20% seen once; the top ten hold 15%. Material for sequencing was blood. The source is a man aged 50-59 years with Graves' hyperthyroidism. Each CDR3 is given with its conserved first and last residue. Each record gives: V gene, clone size, J gene, D gene, CDR3 protein, CDR3 DNA. The D gene is left open where the match is weak. Clone sizes are given selectively: once, few, many, or a class where the clone is expanded.

TRBV6-1	many	TRBJ1-1	NA	CASRRPGGNTEAFF	TGTGCCAGCAGGCGACCGGGCGGGAACACTGAAGCTTTCTTT
TRBV19	NA	TRBJ2-3	TRBD2	CASSIVAGRTDTQYF	TGTGCCAGTAGTATAGTAGCGGGGCGCACAGATACGCAGTATTTT
TRBV11-2	many	TRBJ2-2	NA	CASSFSGDTGELFF	TGTGCCAGCAGCTTCTCGGGAGACACCGGGGAGCTGTTTTTT
TRBV5-1	NA	TRBJ2-2	TRBD1	CASSLGVTGGTGELFF	TGCGCCAGCAGCTTGGGTGTGACAGGGGGCACCGGGGAGCTGTTTTTT
TRBV29-1	NA	TRBJ2-3	TRBD2	CSVPGLAGGDTQYF	TGCAGCGTTCCGGGACTAGCGGGTGGAGATACGCAGTATTTT
TRBV5-1	many	TRBJ2-3	TRBD2	CASSLVASGRDTQYF	TGCGCCAGCAGCTTGGTCGCTAGCGGGAGAGATACGCAGTATTTT
TRBV2	many	TRBJ1-5	TRBD1	CASSTPRDRAAELLDQPQHF	TGTGCCAGCAGTACCCCCCGGGACAGGGCGGCGGAGTTGTTGGATCAGCCCCAGCATTTT
TRBV5-1	NA	TRBJ2-5	NA	CASSLAVGVQGETQYF	TGCGCCAGCAGCTTGGCCGTGGGTGTTCAAGGGGAGACCCAGTACTTC
TRBV29-1	many	TRBJ2-7	TRBD2	CSVAVGGPGEQYF	TGCAGCGTTGCTGTGGGAGGGCCAGGCGAGCAGTACTTC
TRBV30	many	TRBJ1-2	TRBD1	CAWTQPNTGVGYTF	TGTGCCTGGACACAGCCGAATACAGGGGTTGGCTACACCTTC
TRBV12-5	NA	TRBJ1-1	TRBD1	CASGFPLGTDLNTEAFF	TGTGCTAGTGGTTTCCCCTTAGGGACAGACCTTAACACTGAAGCTTTCTTT
TRBV6-2/TRBV6-3	NA	TRBJ2-7	TRBD2	CASSPTSGRASEQYF	TGTGCCAGCAGTCCTACTAGCGGGAGGGCCTCTGAGCAGTACTTC